These 30 T cell receptor beta chains came from one sample sequenced in a study of blood T cells in healthy people across ages. Primers used in a second PCR of roughly 6 to 12 cycles were a sample-barcoded 5' primer and a J-beta primer mix. MiXCR, run by TCRdb on the 5' RACE reads, gives a single entry per CDR3 protein. The data contain about 570,000 distinct CDR3 sequences, approximately 27% of them seen just once; the ten biggest clones take up around 18%. The sample comprised blood. The receptors originated from a woman aged 65 to 85 in good health.

With respect to this clonotype: An end of the junction does not agree with germline; a read error may underlie this. The gene calls are TRBV5-1 and TRBJ2-2, with D hard to call. The CDR3 has 12 amino acids. Germline assignment: CDR1 SGHRS and CDR2 YFSETQ. The DNA for the CDR3 is TGCGCCAGCAGCTTGGTAACCGAGGAGCTGTTTTTT. Protein: CASSLVTEELFF.

This clonotype was seen a few times. DNA for the CDR3: TGTGCCAGCTCACCCGGTGAAGGGTTAGCCAAAAACATTCAGTACTTC. Its translation: CASSPGEGLAKNIQYF. The chain joins TRBV18 to TRBJ2-4; D uncertain. CDR3 length: 16 residues. The germline gives CDR1 KGHSH, CDR2 LQKENI. Deletions cut 3 bases from V and 0 bases from J, with 12 bases between. Full variable domain (outside the CDR3, taken from reference TRBV18 and TRBJ2-4): NAGVMQNPRHLVRRRGQEARLRCSPMKGHSHVYWYRQLPEEGLKFMVYLQKENIIDESGMPKERFSAEFPKEGPSILRIQQVVRGDSAAYFCASSPGEGLAKNIQYFGAGTRLSVL.

This clonotype came up a few times. The rearrangement joins TRBV20-1 to TRBJ2-7; D is undetermined. This CDR3 has 12 amino acids. CDR1 is DFQATT, CDR2 SNEGSKA, per germline (reference sequence). Trimming pared 6 bases from V and 1 base from J, leaving 10 bases between. The CDR3 coding sequence is TGCAGTGCCGCTCTAAGGTCCTACGAGCAGTACTTC. Translation gives CSAALRSYEQYF.

Of note for this clonotype: One end of the junction does not line up with germline, which may come from a read error. The chain has TRBV5-1 and TRBJ2-5, with 9 bases aligning to TRBD1. The DNA end is a closer match to TRBJ2-7, so the J assignment may be wrong. The CDR3 runs to 15 residues. The V gene's germline CDR1 is SGHRS and CDR2 YFSETQ. CDR3 nucleotide sequence: TGCGCCGGCAGCTTCCGGACAGGGGTGACTTACGAGCAGTACTTC. As protein: CAGSFRTGVTYEQYF.

The chain couples TRBV2 to TRBJ1-2; TRBD1 matches at 8 bases. Trimming at V came to 6 bases and at J to 4 bases, leaving 10 bases not matched to a gene. The germline V gene encodes CDR1 SNHLY and CDR2 FYNNEI. The CDR3 extends over 15 amino acids. In nucleotides, the CDR3 is TGTGCCAGCAGCGTCCTAGGACAGGGCGGCTATGGCTACACCTTC. Translation: CASSVLGQGGYGYTF.

The DNA of the CDR3 is TGTGCCAGCAGTTTTAAGACAGGGTCTGGAAACACCATATATTTT. It encodes CASSFKTGSGNTIYF. The genes are TRBV12-3 or TRBV12-4 and TRBJ1-3, with TRBD1 matching over 7 bases. The CDR3 extends over 15 amino acids. The ends lost 3 bases at V and 1 base at J; junction bases unmatched: 3.

This clonotype was counted only a few times. V and J are TRBV7-9 and TRBJ1-5, with D possibly TRBD1 on 6 matching bases. The germline CDR1 and CDR2 sequences are SEHNR and FQNEAQ (reference sequence). Trimming took 2 bases from V and 5 from J, leaving 13 bases between them. This CDR3 has 15 residues. This chain's CDR3 is CASSLLSGADQPQHF. CDR3 DNA: TGTGCCAGCAGCTTACTATCGGGGGCGGATCAGCCCCAGCATTTT.

This sequence joins TRBV10-3 and TRBJ2-5; TRBD2 matches at 10 bases. This CDR3 comprises 18 residues. J was trimmed by 5 bases and V by 6 bases; bases with no gene match: 18. Germline CDR1 ENHRY, CDR2 SYGVKD. CDR3 nucleotides: TGTGCCATCAGACGCGGGATAGCGGGGGGCTCTGGAGTGGAGACCCAGTACTTC. This gives the protein CAIRRGIAGGSGVETQYF.

This clonotype was counted between two and nine times. The V and J genes are TRBV25-1 and TRBJ1-4, with D possibly TRBD1 on 5 matching bases. Trimming left V 4 bases short and J 8 bases short, with 14 bases between. In germline, CDR1 is MGHDK, CDR2 SYGVNS. The CDR3 is made up of 14 amino acids. The CDR3 DNA reads TGTGCCAGCAGTGTGGATCGGGCAGGGGAAAAACTGTTTTTT. Amino acid sequence: CASSVDRAGEKLFF. Full variable domain (remainder filled in from reference TRBV25-1 and TRBJ1-4): EADIYQTPRYLVIGTGKKITLECSQTMGHDKMYWYQQDPGMELHLIHYSYGVNSTEKGDLSSESTVSRIRTEHFPLTLESARPSHTSQYLCASSVDRAGEKLFFGSGTQLSVL.

The chain combines TRBV7-2 with TRBJ2-5; D unclear. Trimming stripped 4 bases from V and 7 bases from J, with 7 bases between. This CDR3 has 11 amino acids. Germline lookup yields CDR1 SGHTA and CDR2 FQGNSA. The CDR3 here is CASSSWGTQYF. In DNA, the CDR3 is TGTGCCAGCAGCTCTTGGGGGACCCAGTACTTC.

The CDR3 nucleotides read TGCAGCGTTGGAACCTCCCCGGGACAGCGCGGGAAGACCCAGTACTTC. As protein: CSVGTSPGQRGKTQYF. The rearrangement uses TRBV29-1 and TRBJ2-5; maybe TRBD1 (7 bases). Trimming stripped 4 bases from V and 6 bases from J, with 24 bases between. In germline, CDR1 is SQVTM, CDR2 ANQGSEA. The CDR3 length is 16 residues. Full variable domain (remainder filled in from reference TRBV29-1 and TRBJ2-5): SAVISQKPSRDICQRGTSLTIQCQVDSQVTMMFWYRQQPGQSLTLIATANQGSEATYESGFVIDKFPISRPNLTFSTLTVSNMSPEDSSIYLCSVGTSPGQRGKTQYFGPGTRLLVL.

The V and J genes are TRBV10-3 and TRBJ2-1; no reliable D call. This CDR3 is 13 amino acids long. V was cut by 9 bases and J by 1 base, with 10 bases left in between. The germline CDR1 and CDR2 sequences are ENHRY and SYGVKD. The CDR3 sequence: CAILDGSYNEQFF. The DNA for the CDR3 is TGTGCCATACTGGACGGGTCCTACAATGAGCAGTTCTTC.

The chain uses TRBV18 and TRBJ2-1; maybe TRBD1 (6 bases). Trimming cost V 6 bases and J 3 bases, with 15 bases left between them. The CDR3 has 15 residues. In germline, CDR1 is KGHSH, CDR2 LQKENI. CDR3 sequence: CASSRGYGGYNEQFF. The CDR3 nucleotides are TGTGCCAGCTCCAGGGGATACGGCGGCTACAATGAGCAGTTCTTC.

The chain has TRBV11-2 and TRBJ1-1; D not certain. V shed 2 bases and J shed 2 bases, with 9 bases lying between them. CDR1 SGHAT and CDR2 FQNNGV come from the germline V gene. The CDR3 loop spans 14 amino acids. CDR3 in amino acids: CASSLLSENTEAFF. The DNA for the CDR3 is TGTGCCAGCAGCTTATTATCCGAAAACACTGAAGCTTTCTTT.

J is TRBJ2-1 and V is TRBV12-3 or TRBV12-4, with TRBD2 as a possible D gene (5 bases). The V end lost 5 bases, the J end lost 14 bases, and 19 bases lay between the germline ends. The CDR3 contains 13 residues. DNA of the CDR3: TGTGCCAGCAGTCCCCACGGGCAGAGGAGGAAGTTCTTC. As protein: CASSPHGQRRKFF.

This clonotype has at least ten counts. J is TRBJ2-1 and V is TRBV20-1; 9 bases match TRBD1. Per the germline V gene, CDR1 is DFQATT and CDR2 is SNEGSKA (reference sequence). V lost 1 base to trimming and J lost 5 bases; unmatched junction nucleotides: 12. CDR3 length: 17 residues. The CDR3 DNA sequence: TGCAGTGCTAGAGGTTCGATATGGGACAGGGCCAACAATGAGCAGTTCTTC. This codes for CSARGSIWDRANNEQFF.

Only a few counts were recorded for this clonotype. The chain links TRBV12-3 or TRBV12-4 to TRBJ1-1; D is perhaps TRBD1 (6 bases). The CDR3 is 13 amino acids. The ends were cut back, 8 bases at V and 11 bases at J, with 21 bases in the middle. The CDR3 here is CASAQGQRRLAFF. The CDR3 nucleotides read TGTGCCAGCGCTCAGGGGCAGAGGAGACTGGCTTTCTTT.

The chain couples TRBV12-3 or TRBV12-4 to TRBJ1-2; D not resolved. V was pared by 2 bases and J by 6 bases, with 10 bases between. The CDR3 extends over 13 amino acids. The CDR3 is CASSLTGYNGYTF. The CDR3 nucleotides are TGTGCCAGCAGTTTAACCGGCTACAATGGCTACACCTTC.

The chain carries TRBV9 and TRBJ2-5; D gene ambiguous. The length of the CDR3 is 16 residues. Germline CDR1 is SGDLS and CDR2 is YYNGEE. The V end was cut by 0 bases, the J end by 5 bases, with 17 bases between. CDR3 coding DNA: TGTGCCAGCAGCGTAGCTGCGGCCCCCCACGGGGAGACCCAGTACTTC. Translation: CASSVAAAPHGETQYF.

This clonotype came up a few times. Mismatch with germline at one junction end may stem from a read error. The chain uses TRBV7-9 and TRBJ2-1; D might be TRBD1 or TRBD2, each matching 5 bases. This CDR3 region has 12 residues. Germline values: CDR1 SEHNR, CDR2 FQNEAQ (reference sequence). The CDR3: CASSLVGGEQFF. CDR3 DNA sequence: TGTGCTAGCAGCTTAGTTGGGGGTGAGCAGTTCTTC.

This clonotype has just a few counts. J is TRBJ1-1 and V is TRBV21-1; the table assigns TRBD1, which was not confirmed against the DNA. TRBV21-1 is a listed pseudogene. The length of the CDR3 is 19 residues. CDR3 DNA: TGTGCCAGCAGCAAAGTAACGAGGGTGCGGGACAGACAGAACACTGAAGCTTTCTTT. Amino acids: CASSKVTRVRDRQNTEAFF.

Only a few counts were recorded for this clonotype. The rearrangement joins TRBV4-1 to TRBJ2-5, with D possibly matching TRBD2 (7 bases). The CDR3 length is 16 residues. The V end was cut by 0 bases, the J end by 1 base, with 12 bases between. Looked up from germline, CDR1 is MGHRA and CDR2 is YSYEKL. This chain's CDR3 is CASSQERGGLQETQYF. DNA for the CDR3: TGCGCCAGCAGCCAAGAGAGGGGGGGGCTCCAAGAGACCCAGTACTTC.

The genes are TRBV5-1 and TRBJ2-7; TRBD1 is a possible D gene (6 bases). This CDR3 contains 13 residues. The ends were cut back, 0 bases at V and 7 bases at J, with 11 bases in the middle. Germline V gene lookup returns CDR1 SGHRS and CDR2 YFSETQ. Written as DNA, the CDR3 is TGCGCCAGCAGCTTGGACAGGGTGGAAGAGCAGTACTTC. It specifies CASSLDRVEEQYF.

This clonotype appeared a few times. V is TRBV27 and J is TRBJ2-7; 9 bases match TRBD1. Germline lookup yields CDR1 MNHEY and CDR2 SMNVEV (reference sequence). V lost 2 bases and J lost 2; bases outside the gene matches: 4. This CDR3 region has 15 residues. CDR3 in amino acids: CASSLMDRGTYEQYF. CDR3 in DNA: TGTGCCAGCAGTTTAATGGACAGGGGTACCTACGAGCAGTACTTC.

At least ten counts were recorded for this clonotype. V is TRBV18 and J is TRBJ1-1; D gene ambiguous. The germline CDR1 and CDR2 sequences are KGHSH and LQKENI. The CDR3 has 16 residues. The V gene lost 4 bases and the J gene lost 3 bases, with 18 bases spanning the gap. The CDR3 DNA is TGTGCCAGCTCACGAATAACCGGGGTGGGAGACACTGAAGCTTTCTTT. Its translation: CASSRITGVGDTEAFF.

This sequence joins TRBV25-1 and TRBJ1-4, with a weak D call TRBD1 (5 bases). There are 14 residues in the CDR3. Germline CDR1 is MGHDK and CDR2 is SYGVNS. With 5 bases removed from V and 3 bases from J, the gap between germline ends came to 10 bases. The CDR3 coding sequence is TGTGCCAGCAGTATCGGGGGATCTAATGAAAAACTGTTTTTT. Translating gives CASSIGGSNEKLFF. Filled out from reference TRBV25-1 and TRBJ1-4, the complete variable domain reads EADIYQTPRYLVIGTGKKITLECSQTMGHDKMYWYQQDPGMELHLIHYSYGVNSTEKGDLSSESTVSRIRTEHFPLTLESARPSHTSQYLCASSIGGSNEKLFFGSGTQLSVL.

The chain couples TRBV7-9 to TRBJ2-7; D tentatively fits TRBD1 or TRBD2 (5 bases each). Germline-derived CDR1 and CDR2 are SEHNR and FQNEAQ (reference sequence). V was shortened by 5 bases and J by 3 bases, with 17 bases between the two germline ends. This CDR3 has 15 amino acids. The CDR3 sequence is CASSKGGDDDYEQYF. The CDR3 nucleotides read TGTGCCAGCAGCAAAGGTGGGGACGACGACTACGAGCAGTACTTC.

This clonotype appeared once. The rearrangement uses TRBV6-6 and TRBJ1-2; D gene unclear. The CDR3 is made up of 15 amino acids. The germline CDR1 and CDR2 sequences are MNHNY and SVGAGI (reference sequence). V dropped 5 bases and J dropped 0 bases, with 13 bases sitting between them. The DNA for the CDR3 is TGTGCCAGCAGTCCCTGGGCCCAATCTAACTATGGCTACACCTTC. Translating gives CASSPWAQSNYGYTF.

This clonotype was observed a few times. This chain connects TRBV6-1 to TRBJ2-2, with 9 bases that match TRBD2. This CDR3 spans 17 amino acids. V dropped 7 bases and J dropped 0; count of bases not matched to a gene: 9. CDR1 is MNHNS, CDR2 SASEGT, per germline. For the CDR3, the DNA is TGTGCCAGCACCCGAACCCCTAGCGGGGCGAACACCGGGGAGCTGTTTTTT. Protein product: CASTRTPSGANTGELFF.

Only a few counts were recorded for this clonotype. J is TRBJ1-1 and V is TRBV20-1; unclear D gene. Looked up from germline, CDR1 is DFQATT and CDR2 is SNEGSKA (reference sequence). V gave up 5 bases and J gave up 0 bases, with 10 bases separating them. The CDR3 is 13 amino acids. CDR3 nucleotides: TGCAGTGCTCCCCATCTCATGAACACTGAAGCTTTCTTT. As protein: CSAPHLMNTEAFF.